A single sample gave rise to the 9 T cell receptor beta chains below, sequenced in a study of vaccination effects on CD4 cells after COVID-19. Here immunoSEQ multiplex PCR was the method, and the copy in TCRdb shows in-frame clones only, minus some. The table shows 35,000 to 55,000 clones, with approximately 70% occurring only once. The antigens of these receptors remain unknown. Antigen-specific CD4+ T cells were expanded with viral peptide pools in the ViraFEST assay before sequencing. Following culture for approximately ten days, CD4+ T cells were isolated. The individual was infected with SARS-CoV-2 between March and December 2020, as confirmed by PCR. This specimen was CD4+ T cells from PBMCs cultured with a peptide pool, taken before COVID-19 vaccination. The receptors were gathered from a human donor who had a prior SARS-CoV-2 infection.

The rearrangement links TRBV7-2 to TRBJ2-3, with D perhaps matching TRBD2 (5 bases). Deletions cut 1 base from V and 5 bases from J, with 13 bases between. Germline assignment: CDR1 SGHTA and CDR2 FQGNSA. This CDR3 spans 15 amino acids. The CDR3 bases are TGTGCCAGCAGCTTAGTTTTGACTAACCGAGATACGCAGTATTTT. Protein sequence: CASSLVLTNRDTQYF. Complete variable domain (other parts from reference TRBV7-2 and TRBJ2-3): GAGVSQSPSNKVTEKGKDVELRCDPISGHTALYWYRQSLGQGLEFLIYFQGNSAPDKSGLPSDRFSAERTGGSVSTLTIQRTQQEDSAVYLCASSLVLTNRDTQYFGPGTRLTVL.

V usage is TRBV11-2 and J usage is TRBJ2-3; D is unclear. V lost 3 bases and J 2 bases, leaving 6 bases between the germline ends. The germline CDR1 and CDR2 sequences are SGHAT and FQNNGV. CDR3 size: 13 residues. CDR3 sequence reads: CASSFTLTDTQYF. Here the CDR3 DNA reads TGTGCCAGCAGCTTCACGCTCACAGATACGCAGTATTTT.

The sample holds a few counts of this clone. The gene calls are TRBV18 and TRBJ1-1; TRBD1 is a possible D gene (5 bases). Trimming cost V 1 base and J 1 base, with 10 bases left between them. This CDR3 contains 15 residues. CDR1 KGHSH and CDR2 LQKENI come from the germline V gene. The CDR3 DNA reads as TGTGCCAGCTCACCACGGTCCGGGGGGAACACTGAAGCTTTCTTT. As protein: CASSPRSGGNTEAFF.

This chain connects TRBV11-1 to TRBJ2-1; 7 bases match TRBD2. CDR1 is SGHAT and CDR2 is FQDESV in the germline V gene (reference sequence). The CDR3 consists of 15 residues. V lost 1 base and J lost 1; bases outside the gene matches: 1. The CDR3 spells CASSLGGGSYNEQFF. The CDR3, as DNA: TGTGCCAGCAGCTTAGGCGGGGGATCCTACAATGAGCAGTTCTTC.

In its sample, this clone was seen a few times. The V call is TRBV19, the J call TRBJ2-3; TRBD1 is a possible D gene (5 bases). This CDR3 has 12 amino acids. V was trimmed by 10 bases and J by 2 bases, leaving 10 bases between them. CDR1 is LNHDA and CDR2 is SQIVND in the germline V gene (reference sequence). The CDR3 sequence: CATAGYTDTQYF. In nucleotides, the CDR3 is TGTGCCACCGCAGGGTACACAGATACGCAGTATTTT.

This chain uses TRBV5-6 with TRBJ2-1, with TRBD2 matching 13 bases. Germline-derived CDR1 and CDR2 are SGHDT and YYEEEE. The CDR3 runs 15 residues. V was clipped by 4 bases and J by 7 bases; unmatched bases: 5. CDR3 protein: CASSPGLAGANEQFF. CDR3 nucleotide sequence: TGTGCCAGCAGCCCCGGACTAGCGGGGGCGAATGAGCAGTTCTTC.

In DNA, the CDR3 is TGTGCCAGCAGTTACTCGATATTAGGATCCTACGAGCAGTACTTC. This encodes CASSYSILGSYEQYF. This chain connects TRBV6-6 to TRBJ2-7; D unresolved. Between the trimmed V and J ends, which lost 0 bases and 1 base, there was a span of 10 bases. The V gene's germline CDR1 is MNHNY and CDR2 SVGAGI (reference sequence). CDR3 length equals 15 residues.

The V call is TRBV18, the J call TRBJ1-2, with D unclear. Trimming removed 2 bases at V and 8 bases at J, with 21 bases between. Germline values: CDR1 KGHSH, CDR2 LQKENI. This CDR3 has 16 residues. CDR3 sequence: CASSPGWQVAWSGYTF. The CDR3 coding sequence is TGTGCCAGCTCACCAGGTTGGCAGGTAGCCTGGTCGGGCTACACCTTC.

This sequence joins TRBV6-5 and TRBJ2-7, with D possibly matching TRBD2 (5 bases). V dropped 6 bases and J dropped 7 bases, with 13 bases sitting between them. CDR3 length equals 12 residues. Germline assignment: CDR1 MNHEY and CDR2 SVGAGI. This CDR3 is CASRAPRREQYF. The CDR3 region has the DNA TGTGCCAGCAGGGCACCCCGGAGGGAGCAGTACTTC.